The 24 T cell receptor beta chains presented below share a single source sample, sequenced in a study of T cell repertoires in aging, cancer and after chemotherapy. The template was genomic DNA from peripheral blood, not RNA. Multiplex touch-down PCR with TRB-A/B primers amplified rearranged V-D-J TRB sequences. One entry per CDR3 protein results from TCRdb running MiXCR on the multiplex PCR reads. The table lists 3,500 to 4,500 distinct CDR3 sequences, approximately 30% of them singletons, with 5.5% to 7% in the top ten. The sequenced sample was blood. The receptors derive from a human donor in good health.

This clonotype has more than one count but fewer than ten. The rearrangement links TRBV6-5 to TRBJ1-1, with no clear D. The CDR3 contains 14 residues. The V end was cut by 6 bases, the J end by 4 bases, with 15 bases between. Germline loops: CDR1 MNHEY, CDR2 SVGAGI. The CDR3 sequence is CASRFIDEGTEAFF. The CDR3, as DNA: TGTGCCAGCAGATTCATCGATGAGGGCACTGAAGCTTTCTTT.

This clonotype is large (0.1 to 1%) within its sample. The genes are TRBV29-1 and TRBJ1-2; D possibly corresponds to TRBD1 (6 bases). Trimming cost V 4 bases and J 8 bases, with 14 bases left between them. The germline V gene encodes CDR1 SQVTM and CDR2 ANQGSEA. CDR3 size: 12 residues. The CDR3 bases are TGCAGCGTTGCCAGGACAGTCGGGGGCTACACCTTC. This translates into CSVARTVGGYTF. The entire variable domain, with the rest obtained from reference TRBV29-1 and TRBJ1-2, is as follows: SAVISQKPSRDICQRGTSLTIQCQVDSQVTMMFWYRQQPGQSLTLIATANQGSEATYESGFVIDKFPISRPNLTFSTLTVSNMSPEDSSIYLCSVARTVGGYTFGSGTRLTVV.

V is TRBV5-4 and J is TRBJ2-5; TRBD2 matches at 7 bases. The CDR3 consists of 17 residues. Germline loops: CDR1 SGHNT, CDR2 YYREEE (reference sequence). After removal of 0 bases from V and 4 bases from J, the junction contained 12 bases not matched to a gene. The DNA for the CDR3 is TGTGCCAGCAGCTTGGACGGGTCGGTCAGGGAGGGAGAGACCCAGTACTTC. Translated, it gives CASSLDGSVREGETQYF.

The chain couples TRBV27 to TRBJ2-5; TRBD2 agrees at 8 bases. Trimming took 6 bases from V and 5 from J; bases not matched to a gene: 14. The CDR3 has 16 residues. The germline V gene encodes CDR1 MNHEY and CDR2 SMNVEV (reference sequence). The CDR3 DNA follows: TGTGCCAGCAGCCACGACGACTCAGCGGGGGTGGAGACCCAGTACTTC. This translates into CASSHDDSAGVETQYF.

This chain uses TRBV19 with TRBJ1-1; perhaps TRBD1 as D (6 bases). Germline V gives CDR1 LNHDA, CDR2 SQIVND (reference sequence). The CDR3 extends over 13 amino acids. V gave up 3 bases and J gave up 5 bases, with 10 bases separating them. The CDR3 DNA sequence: TGTGCCAGTAGTATTAGGGGGAGGACTGAAGCTTTCTTT. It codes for CASSIRGRTEAFF. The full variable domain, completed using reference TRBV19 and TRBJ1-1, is DGGITQSPKYLFRKEGQNVTLSCEQNLNHDAMYWYRQDPGQGLRLIYYSQIVNDFQKGDIAEGYSVSREKKESFPLTVTSAQKNPTAFYLCASSIRGRTEAFFGQGTRLTVV.

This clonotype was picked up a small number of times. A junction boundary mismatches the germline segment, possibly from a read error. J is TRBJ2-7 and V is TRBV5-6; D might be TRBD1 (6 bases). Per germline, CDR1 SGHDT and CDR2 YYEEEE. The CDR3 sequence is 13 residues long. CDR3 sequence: CASSVTGSNEQYF. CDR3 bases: TGCGCCAGCAGTGTGACAGGATCCAACGAGCAGTACTTC.

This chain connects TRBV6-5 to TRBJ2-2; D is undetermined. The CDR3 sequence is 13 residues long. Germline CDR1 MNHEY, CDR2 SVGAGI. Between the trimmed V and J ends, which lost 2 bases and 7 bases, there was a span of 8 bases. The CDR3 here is CASSYDAGGELFF. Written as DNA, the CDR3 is TGTGCCAGCAGTTACGACGCCGGCGGGGAGCTGTTTTTT.

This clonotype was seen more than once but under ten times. The CDR3 region is CATSGGSLGTDTQYF. The CDR3 nucleotides read TGTGCCACCAGCGGAGGGTCCCTGGGGACAGATACGCAGTATTTT. This rearrangement joins TRBV15 to TRBJ2-3, with D possibly TRBD2 on 6 matching bases. V was pared by 5 bases and J by 3 bases, with 15 bases between. The CDR3 is made up of 15 amino acids. The V gene's germline CDR1 is LNHNV and CDR2 YYDKDF (reference sequence).

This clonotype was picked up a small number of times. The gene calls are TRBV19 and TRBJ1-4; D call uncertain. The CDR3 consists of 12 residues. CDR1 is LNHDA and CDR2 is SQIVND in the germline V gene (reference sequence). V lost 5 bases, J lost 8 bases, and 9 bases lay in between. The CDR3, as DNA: TGTGCCAGTAGTTGGGGTTGGGAAAAACTGTTTTTT. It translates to CASSWGWEKLFF.

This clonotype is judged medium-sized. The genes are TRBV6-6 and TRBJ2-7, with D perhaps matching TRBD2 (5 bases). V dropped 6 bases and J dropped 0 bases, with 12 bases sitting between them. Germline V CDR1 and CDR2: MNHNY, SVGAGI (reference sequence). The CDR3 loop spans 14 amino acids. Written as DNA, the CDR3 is TGTGCCAGCAGCCATCGCAGCGGCTCCTACGAGCAGTACTTC. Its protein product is CASSHRSGSYEQYF.

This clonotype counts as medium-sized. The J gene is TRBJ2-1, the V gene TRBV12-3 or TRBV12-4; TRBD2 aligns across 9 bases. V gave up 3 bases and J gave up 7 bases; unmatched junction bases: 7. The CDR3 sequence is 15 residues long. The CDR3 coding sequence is TGTGCCAGCAGTTTTGCGGGGGGGCTGGTAAATGAGCAGTTCTTC. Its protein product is CASSFAGGLVNEQFF.

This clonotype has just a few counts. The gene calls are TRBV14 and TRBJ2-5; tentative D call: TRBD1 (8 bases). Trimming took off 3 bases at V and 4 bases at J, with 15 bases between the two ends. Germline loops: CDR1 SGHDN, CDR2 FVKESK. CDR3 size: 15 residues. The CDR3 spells CASSHSQGGRETQYF. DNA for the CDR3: TGTGCCAGCAGCCATTCACAGGGGGGGAGAGAGACCCAGTACTTC.

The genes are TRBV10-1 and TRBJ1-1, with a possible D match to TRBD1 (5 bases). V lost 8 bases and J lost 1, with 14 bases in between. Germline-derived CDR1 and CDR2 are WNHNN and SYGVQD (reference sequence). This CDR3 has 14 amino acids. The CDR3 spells CASSGGASNTEAFF. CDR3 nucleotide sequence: TGCGCCAGCTCAGGAGGGGCCTCGAACACTGAAGCTTTCTTT.

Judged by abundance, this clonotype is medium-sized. Here the CDR3 DNA reads TGTGCCAGCACCCCGCAGGGGGACGGGCAGCCCCAGCATTTT. Protein product: CASTPQGDGQPQHF. The chain links TRBV12-3 or TRBV12-4 to TRBJ1-5; 7 bases fit TRBD1. After removal of 7 bases from V and 7 bases from J, the junction contained 10 bases not matched to a gene. This CDR3 is built from 14 residues.

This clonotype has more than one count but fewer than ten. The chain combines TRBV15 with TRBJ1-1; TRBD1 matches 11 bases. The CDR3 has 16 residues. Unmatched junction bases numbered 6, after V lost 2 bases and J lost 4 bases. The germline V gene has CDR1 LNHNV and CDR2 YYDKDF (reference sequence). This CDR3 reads CATSRRSGTGGTEAFF. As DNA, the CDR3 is TGTGCCACCAGCAGACGTTCCGGGACAGGGGGCACTGAAGCTTTCTTT.

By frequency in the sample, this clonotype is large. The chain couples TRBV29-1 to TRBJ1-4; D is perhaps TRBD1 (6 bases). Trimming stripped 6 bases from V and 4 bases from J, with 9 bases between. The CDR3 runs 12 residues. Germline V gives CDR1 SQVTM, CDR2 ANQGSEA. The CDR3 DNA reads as TGCAGCGTCGGACAGAGTAATGAAAAACTGTTTTTT. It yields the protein CSVGQSNEKLFF.

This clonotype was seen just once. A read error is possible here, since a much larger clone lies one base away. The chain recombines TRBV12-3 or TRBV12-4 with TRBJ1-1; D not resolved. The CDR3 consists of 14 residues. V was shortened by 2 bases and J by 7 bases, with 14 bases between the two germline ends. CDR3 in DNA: TGTGCCAGCAGTTTAACGCTTGGTAGCTTTGAAGCTTTCTTT. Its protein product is CASSLTLGSFEAFF.

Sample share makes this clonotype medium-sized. CDR3 sequence (DNA): TGTGCCAGCAGCCAGGGACAGGGCCAGCCCCAGCATTTT. It specifies CASSQGQGQPQHF. The V gene is TRBV6-5, the J gene TRBJ1-5; the match to TRBD1 covers 9 bases. The CDR3 loop spans 13 amino acids. The germline V gene has CDR1 MNHEY and CDR2 SVGAGI. J lost 7 bases, V lost 6 bases, and 4 bases had no gene match.

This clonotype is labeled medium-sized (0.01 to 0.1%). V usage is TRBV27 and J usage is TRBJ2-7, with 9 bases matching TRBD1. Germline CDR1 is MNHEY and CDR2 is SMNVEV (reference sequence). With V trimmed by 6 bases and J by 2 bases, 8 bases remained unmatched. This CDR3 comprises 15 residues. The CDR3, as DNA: TGTGCCAGCAGCTTGGGACAGGGAGGGACCTACGAGCAGTACTTC. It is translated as CASSLGQGGTYEQYF.

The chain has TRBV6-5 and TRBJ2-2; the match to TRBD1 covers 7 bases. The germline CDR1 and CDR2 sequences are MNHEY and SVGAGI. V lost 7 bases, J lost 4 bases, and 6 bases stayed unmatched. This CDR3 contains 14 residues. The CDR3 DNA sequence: TGTGCCAGCAAACCTACAGGGGCCACCGGGGAGCTGTTTTTT. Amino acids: CASKPTGATGELFF.

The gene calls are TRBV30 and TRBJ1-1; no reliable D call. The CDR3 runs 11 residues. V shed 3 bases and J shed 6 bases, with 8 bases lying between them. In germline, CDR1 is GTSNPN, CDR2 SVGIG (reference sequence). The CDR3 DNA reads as TGTGCCTGGAGCCCCCGCGCTGAAGCTTTCTTT. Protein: CAWSPRAEAFF.

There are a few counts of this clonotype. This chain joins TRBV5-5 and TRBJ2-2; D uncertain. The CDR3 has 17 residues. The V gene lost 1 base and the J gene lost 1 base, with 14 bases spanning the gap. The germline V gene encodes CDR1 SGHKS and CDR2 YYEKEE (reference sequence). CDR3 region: CASSLRLAWGNTGELFF. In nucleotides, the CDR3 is TGTGCCAGCAGCTTGCGTCTCGCGTGGGGGAACACCGGGGAGCTGTTTTTT.

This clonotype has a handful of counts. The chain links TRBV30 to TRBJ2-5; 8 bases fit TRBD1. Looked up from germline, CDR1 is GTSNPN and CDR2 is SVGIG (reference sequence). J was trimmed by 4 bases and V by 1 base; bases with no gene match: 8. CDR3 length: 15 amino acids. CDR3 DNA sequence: TGTGCCTGGAGTGCAGGGGGCTTAGGTTTAGAGACCCAGTACTTC. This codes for CAWSAGGLGLETQYF.

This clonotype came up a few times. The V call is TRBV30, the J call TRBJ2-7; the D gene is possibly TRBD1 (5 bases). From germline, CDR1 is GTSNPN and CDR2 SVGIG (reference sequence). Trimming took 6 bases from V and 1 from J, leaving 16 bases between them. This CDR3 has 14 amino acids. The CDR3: CACVQGRTSYEQYF. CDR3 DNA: TGTGCCTGTGTTCAGGGTAGAACGTCCTACGAGCAGTACTTC.